The next 2 T cell receptor beta chains were all read from a single sample in a study of T-cell reconstitution after alpha-beta-depleted transplantation in children. Preparation of the TCRbeta library used unique molecular identifiers. Each CDR3 protein is one row after TCRdb ran MiXCR on the PCR reads. The sample shows some 600,000 distinct CDR3 sequences, 13% of them seen only once. Sequencing was performed on PBMCs, mostly from graft donor cells, taken 360 days after TCRalphabeta/CD19-depleted stem cell transplant. Every receptor here comes from a male patient younger than 18 who had a stem cell transplant for acute myeloid leukemia, so the T cells may come from the graft donor.

V usage is TRBV20-1 and J usage is TRBJ1-4; TRBD1 matches 7 bases. With V trimmed by 5 bases and J by 4 bases, 7 bases remained unmatched. The CDR3 sequence is 14 residues long. CDR1 is DFQATT, CDR2 SNEGSKA, per germline (reference sequence). The DNA for the CDR3 is TGCAGTGCTGGGAAGACAGGGATTAATGAAAAACTGTTTTTT. Its translation: CSAGKTGINEKLFF.

There are many counts of this clonotype. The gene calls are TRBV4-3 and TRBJ2-5; D is uncertain. V was clipped by 0 bases and J by 3 bases, with 11 bases between them. This CDR3 is built from 15 residues. Germline loops: CDR1 LGHNA, CDR2 YSLEER. CDR3 DNA: TGCGCCAGCAGCCAAGATAGGCCAGGAGAAGAGACCCAGTACTTC. This translates into CASSQDRPGEETQYF.